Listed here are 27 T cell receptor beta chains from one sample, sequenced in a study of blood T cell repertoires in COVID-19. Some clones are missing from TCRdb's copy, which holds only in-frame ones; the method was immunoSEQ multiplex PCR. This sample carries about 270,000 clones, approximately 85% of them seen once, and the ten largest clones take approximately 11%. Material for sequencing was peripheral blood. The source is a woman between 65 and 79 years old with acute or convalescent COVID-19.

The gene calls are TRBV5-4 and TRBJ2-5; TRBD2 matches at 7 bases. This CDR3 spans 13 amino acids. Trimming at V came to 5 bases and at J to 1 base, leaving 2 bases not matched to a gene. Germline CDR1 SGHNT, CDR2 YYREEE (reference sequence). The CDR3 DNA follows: TGTGCCAGCAGAAGCGGGGTCCAAGAGACCCAGTACTTC. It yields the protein CASRSGVQETQYF.

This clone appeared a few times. The CDR3 protein is CASSAETGGRGYTF. The CDR3 DNA follows: TGTGCCAGCAGCGCCGAAACAGGGGGCAGGGGCTACACCTTC. This chain links TRBV7-9 with TRBJ1-2; 9 bases are a match to TRBD1. The CDR3 extends over 14 amino acids. Germline CDR1 is SEHNR and CDR2 is FQNEAQ (reference sequence). V was clipped by 5 bases and J by 8 bases; unmatched bases: 9.

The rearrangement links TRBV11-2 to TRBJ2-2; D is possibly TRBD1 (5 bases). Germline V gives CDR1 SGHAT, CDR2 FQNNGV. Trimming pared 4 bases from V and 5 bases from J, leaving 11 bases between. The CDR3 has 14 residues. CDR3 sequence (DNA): TGTGCCAGCAGCTACCGTAGGGGAACCGGGGAGCTGTTTTTT. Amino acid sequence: CASSYRRGTGELFF. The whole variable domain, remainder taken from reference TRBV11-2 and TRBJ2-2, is EAGVAQSPRYKIIEKRQSVAFWCNPISGHATLYWYQQILGQGPKLLIQFQNNGVVDDSQLPKDRFSAERLKGVDSTLKIQPAKLEDSAVYLCASSYRRGTGELFFGEGSRLTVL.

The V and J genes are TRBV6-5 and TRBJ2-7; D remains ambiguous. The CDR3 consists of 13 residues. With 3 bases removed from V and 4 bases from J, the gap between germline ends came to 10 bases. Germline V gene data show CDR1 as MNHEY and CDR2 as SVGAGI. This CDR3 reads CASSYTSLYEQYF. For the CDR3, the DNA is TGTGCCAGCAGTTATACGAGCCTTTACGAGCAGTACTTC.

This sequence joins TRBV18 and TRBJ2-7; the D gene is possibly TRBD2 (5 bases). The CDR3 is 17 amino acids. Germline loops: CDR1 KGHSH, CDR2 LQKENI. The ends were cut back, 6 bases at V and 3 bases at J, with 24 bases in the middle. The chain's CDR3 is CASSAQSVGGGLYEQYF. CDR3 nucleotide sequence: TGTGCCAGCTCGGCTCAGAGTGTGGGTGGAGGCCTCTACGAGCAGTACTTC. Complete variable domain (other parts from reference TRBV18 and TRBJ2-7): NAGVMQNPRHLVRRRGQEARLRCSPMKGHSHVYWYRQLPEEGLKFMVYLQKENIIDESGMPKERFSAEFPKEGPSILRIQQVVRGDSAAYFCASSAQSVGGGLYEQYFGPGTRLTVT.

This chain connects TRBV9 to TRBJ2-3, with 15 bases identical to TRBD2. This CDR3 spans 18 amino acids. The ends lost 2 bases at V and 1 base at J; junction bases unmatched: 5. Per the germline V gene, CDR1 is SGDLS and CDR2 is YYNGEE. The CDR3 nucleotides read TGTGCCAGCAGCGTTGGGACTAGCGGGGGGCTGGGCACAGATACGCAGTATTTT. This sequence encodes CASSVGTSGGLGTDTQYF.

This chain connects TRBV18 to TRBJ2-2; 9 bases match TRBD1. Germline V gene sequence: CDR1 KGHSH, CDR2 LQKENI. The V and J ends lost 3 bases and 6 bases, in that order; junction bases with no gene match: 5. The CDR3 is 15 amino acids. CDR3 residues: CASSPPDRGPGELFF. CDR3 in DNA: TGTGCCAGCTCACCTCCGGACAGGGGCCCCGGGGAGCTGTTTTTT.

In DNA form, the CDR3 reads TGCGCCAGCAGCTTGGAAGGGGGCACTAATGAAAAACTGTTTTTT. Amino acid sequence: CASSLEGGTNEKLFF. The V gene is TRBV5-1, the J gene TRBJ1-4; 7 positions agree with TRBD1. Per germline, CDR1 SGHRS and CDR2 YFSETQ. The CDR3 is 15 residues long. The V and J ends lost 0 bases and 2 bases, in that order; junction bases with no gene match: 1.

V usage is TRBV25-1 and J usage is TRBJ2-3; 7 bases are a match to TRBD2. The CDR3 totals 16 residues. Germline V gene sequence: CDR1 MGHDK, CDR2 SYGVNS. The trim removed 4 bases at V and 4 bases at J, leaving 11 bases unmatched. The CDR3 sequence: CASSGWLAVGPDTQYF. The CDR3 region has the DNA TGTGCCAGCAGTGGGTGGCTAGCGGTAGGGCCAGATACGCAGTATTTT.

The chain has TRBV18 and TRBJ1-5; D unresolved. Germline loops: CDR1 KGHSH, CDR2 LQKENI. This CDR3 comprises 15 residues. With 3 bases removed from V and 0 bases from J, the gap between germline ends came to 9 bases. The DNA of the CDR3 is TGTGCCAGCTCACCGACTGAACTTAGCAATCAGCCCCAGCATTTT. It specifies CASSPTELSNQPQHF.

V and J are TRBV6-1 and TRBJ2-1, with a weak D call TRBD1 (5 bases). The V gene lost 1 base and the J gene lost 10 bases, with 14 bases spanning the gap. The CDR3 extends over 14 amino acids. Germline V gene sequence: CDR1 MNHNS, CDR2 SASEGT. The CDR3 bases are TGTGCCAGCAGTGAAGGCCGAGACAGACGGGAGCAGTTCTTC. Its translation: CASSEGRDRREQFF.

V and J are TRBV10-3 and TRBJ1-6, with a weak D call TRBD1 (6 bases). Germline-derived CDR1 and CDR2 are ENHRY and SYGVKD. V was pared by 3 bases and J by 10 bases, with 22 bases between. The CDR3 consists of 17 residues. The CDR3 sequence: CAISERAAAGVESPLHF. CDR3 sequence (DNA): TGTGCCATCAGTGAACGGGCCGCCGCAGGGGTTGAGTCACCCCTCCACTTT.

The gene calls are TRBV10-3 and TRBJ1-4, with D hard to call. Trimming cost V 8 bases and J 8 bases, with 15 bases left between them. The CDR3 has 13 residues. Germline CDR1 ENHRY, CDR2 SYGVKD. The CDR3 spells CAISPSEREKLFF. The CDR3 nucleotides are TGTGCCATCTCCCCGTCCGAGCGGGAAAAACTGTTTTTT.

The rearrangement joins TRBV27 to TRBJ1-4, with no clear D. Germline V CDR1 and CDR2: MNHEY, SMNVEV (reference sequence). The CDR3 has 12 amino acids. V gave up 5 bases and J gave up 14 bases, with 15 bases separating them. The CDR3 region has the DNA TGTGCCAGCAGTCCGCATCGGGGTTCGCTGTTTTTT. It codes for CASSPHRGSLFF. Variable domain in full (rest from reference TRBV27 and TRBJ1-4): EAQVTQNPRYLITVTGKKLTVTCSQNMNHEYMSWYRQDPGLGLRQIYYSMNVEVTDKGDVPEGYKVSRKEKRNFPLILESPSPNQTSLYFCASSPHRGSLFFGSGTQLSVL.

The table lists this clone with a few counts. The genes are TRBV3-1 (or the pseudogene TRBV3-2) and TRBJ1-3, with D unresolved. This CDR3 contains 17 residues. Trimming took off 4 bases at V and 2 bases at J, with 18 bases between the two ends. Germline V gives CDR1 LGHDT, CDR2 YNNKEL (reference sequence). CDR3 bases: TGTGCCAGCAGCCGGGGAGGCCGGTCACTCACTGGAAACACCATATATTTT. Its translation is CASSRGGRSLTGNTIYF.

The DNA of the CDR3 is TGCGCCAGCAGCCTAGCCCGGGGGACGAGTGACAATGAGCAGTTCTTC. This sequence encodes CASSLARGTSDNEQFF. This chain joins TRBV5-1 and TRBJ2-1; maybe TRBD2 (6 bases). Trimming took 4 bases from V and 5 from J, leaving 19 bases between them. Germline loops: CDR1 SGHRS, CDR2 YFSETQ. This CDR3 comprises 16 residues. Based on the CDR3 plus reference TRBV5-1 and TRBJ2-1, the full variable domain is KAGVTQTPRYLIKTRGQQVTLSCSPISGHRSVSWYQQTPGQGLQFLFEYFSETQRNKGNFPGRFSGRQFSNSRSEMNVSTLELGDSALYLCASSLARGTSDNEQFFGPGTRLTVL.

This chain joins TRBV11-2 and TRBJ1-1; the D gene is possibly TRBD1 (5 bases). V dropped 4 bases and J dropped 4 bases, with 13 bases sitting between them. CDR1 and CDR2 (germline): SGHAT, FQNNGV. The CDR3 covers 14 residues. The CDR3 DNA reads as TGTGCCAGCAGCTCCAGGGTGCTGAGCACTGAAGCTTTCTTT. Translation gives CASSSRVLSTEAFF.

CDR3 sequence: CASSREGVSTDTQYF. In DNA form, the CDR3 reads TGTGCCAGCAGCCGGGAGGGGGTAAGCACAGATACGCAGTATTTT. This chain connects TRBV5-5 to TRBJ2-3, with 8 bases fitting TRBD2. Trimming took 4 bases from V and 0 from J; bases not matched to a gene: 4. This CDR3 has 15 residues. The germline V gene has CDR1 SGHKS and CDR2 YYEKEE (reference sequence).

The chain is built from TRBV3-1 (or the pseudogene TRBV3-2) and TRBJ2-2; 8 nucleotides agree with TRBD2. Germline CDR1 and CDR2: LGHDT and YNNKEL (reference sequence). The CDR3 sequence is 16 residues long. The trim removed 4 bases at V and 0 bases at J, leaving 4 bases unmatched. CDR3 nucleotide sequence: TGTGCCAGCAGCCCGTTAGCGGGGTCGAACACCGGGGAGCTGTTTTTT. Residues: CASSPLAGSNTGELFF.

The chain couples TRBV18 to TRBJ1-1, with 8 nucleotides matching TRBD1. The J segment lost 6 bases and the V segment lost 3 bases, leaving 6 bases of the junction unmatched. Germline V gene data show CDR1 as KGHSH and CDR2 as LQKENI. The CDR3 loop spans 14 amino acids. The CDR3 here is CASSPGQVASEAFF. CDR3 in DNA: TGTGCCAGCTCACCGGGACAGGTTGCCTCTGAAGCTTTCTTT.

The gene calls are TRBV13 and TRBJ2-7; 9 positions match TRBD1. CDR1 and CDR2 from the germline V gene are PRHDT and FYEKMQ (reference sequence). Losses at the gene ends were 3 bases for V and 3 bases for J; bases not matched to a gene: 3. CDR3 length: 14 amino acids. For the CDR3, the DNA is TGTGCCAGCAGCTTGCCGGGACAGGGCTACGAGCAGTACTTC. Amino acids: CASSLPGQGYEQYF.

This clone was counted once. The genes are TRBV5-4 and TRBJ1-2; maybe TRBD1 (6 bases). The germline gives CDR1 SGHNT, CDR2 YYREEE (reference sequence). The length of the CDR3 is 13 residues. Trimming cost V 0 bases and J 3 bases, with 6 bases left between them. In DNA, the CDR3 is TGTGCCAGCAGCTTGGGGACAGACTATGGCTACACCTTC. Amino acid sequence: CASSLGTDYGYTF.

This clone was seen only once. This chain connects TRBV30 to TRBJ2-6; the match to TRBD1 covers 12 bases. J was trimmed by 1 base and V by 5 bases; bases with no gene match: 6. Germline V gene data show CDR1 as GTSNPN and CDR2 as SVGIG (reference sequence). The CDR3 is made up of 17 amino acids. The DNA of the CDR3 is TGTGCCTGGTGGGCGGGACAGGGGGCATCTGGGGCCAACGTCCTGACTTTC. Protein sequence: CAWWAGQGASGANVLTF.

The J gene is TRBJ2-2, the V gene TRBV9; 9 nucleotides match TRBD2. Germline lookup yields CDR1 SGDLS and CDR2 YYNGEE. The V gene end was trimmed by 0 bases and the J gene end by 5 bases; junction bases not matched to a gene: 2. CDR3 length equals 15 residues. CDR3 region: CASSVVLAGTGELFF. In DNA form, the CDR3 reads TGTGCCAGCAGCGTAGTTCTAGCGGGGACCGGGGAGCTGTTTTTT.

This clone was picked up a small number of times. CDR3 amino acids: CASGQGVYEQYF. CDR3 DNA sequence: TGTGCCAGTGGACAGGGAGTCTACGAGCAGTACTTC. This chain uses TRBV7-9 with TRBJ2-7; TRBD1 aligns across 8 bases. CDR1 is SEHNR, CDR2 FQNEAQ, per germline (reference sequence). Losses at the gene ends were 9 bases for V and 3 bases for J; bases not matched to a gene: 4. CDR3 length equals 12 residues.

CDR3 residues: CASSYGTGGPSNEQFF. For the CDR3, the DNA is TGTGCCAGCAGTTATGGGACGGGGGGGCCATCGAATGAGCAGTTCTTC. V gene TRBV6-5 combines with J gene TRBJ2-1; 8 bases match TRBD2. Germline V gives CDR1 MNHEY, CDR2 SVGAGI. The CDR3 totals 16 residues. V shed 3 bases, J shed 7 bases, and the junction held 11 bases outside the gene matches.

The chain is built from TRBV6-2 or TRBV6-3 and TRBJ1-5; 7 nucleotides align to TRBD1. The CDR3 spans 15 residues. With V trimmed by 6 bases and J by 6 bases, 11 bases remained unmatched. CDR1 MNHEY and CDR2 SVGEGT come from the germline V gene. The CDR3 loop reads CASSGTGTATQPQHF. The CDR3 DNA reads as TGTGCCAGCAGCGGAACCGGGACAGCAACTCAGCCCCAGCATTTT.